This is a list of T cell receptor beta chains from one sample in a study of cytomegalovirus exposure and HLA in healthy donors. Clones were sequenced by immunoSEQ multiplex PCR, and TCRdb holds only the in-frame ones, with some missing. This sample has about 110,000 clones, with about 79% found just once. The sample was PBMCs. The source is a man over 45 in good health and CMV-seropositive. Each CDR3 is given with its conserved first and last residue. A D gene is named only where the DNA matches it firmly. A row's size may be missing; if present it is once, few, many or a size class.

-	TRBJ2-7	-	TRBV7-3	CASSLNGGGAYEQYF	TGTGCCAGCAGCTTAAACGGAGGAGGGGCCTACGAGCAGTACTTC
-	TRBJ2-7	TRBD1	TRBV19	CASSIIWDSPYEQYF	TGTGCCAGTAGTATTATTTGGGACAGTCCCTACGAGCAGTACTTC
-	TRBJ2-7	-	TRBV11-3	CASRRPPWQVFYEQYF	TGTGCCAGCCGCCGCCCGCCGTGGCAGGTCTTTTACGAGCAGTACTTC
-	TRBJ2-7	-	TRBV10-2	CASSESSNEQYF	TGCGCCAGCAGTGAGTCGTCAAACGAGCAGTACTTC
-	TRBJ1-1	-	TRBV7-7	CASSATDNTEAFF	TGTGCCAGCAGCGCGACAGATAACACTGAAGCTTTCTTT
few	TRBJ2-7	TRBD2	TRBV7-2	CASSPLTSGYEQYF	TGTGCCAGCAGCCCCCTGACTAGCGGCTACGAGCAGTACTTC
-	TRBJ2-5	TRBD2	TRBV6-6	CASRYMRGETQYF	TGTGCCAGCCGCTACATGCGGGGGGAGACCCAGTACTTC
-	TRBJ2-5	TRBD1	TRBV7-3	CASSPGDRGGETQYF	TGTGCCAGCAGCCCGGGGGACAGGGGAGGAGAGACCCAGTACTTC
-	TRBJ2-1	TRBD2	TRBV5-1	CGSSLALAGTVGQFF	TGCGGCAGCAGCTTAGCACTAGCGGGTACAGTCGGGCAGTTCTTC
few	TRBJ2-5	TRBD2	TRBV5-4	CASSVTSGSRETQYF	TGTGCCAGCAGCGTTACTAGCGGGTCCAGAGAGACCCAGTACTTC
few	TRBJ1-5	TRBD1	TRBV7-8	CASSLGGQGPRAQHF	TGTGCCAGCAGCTTAGGCGGACAGGGACCTAGGGCCCAGCATTTT
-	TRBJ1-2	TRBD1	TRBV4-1	CASSQDLAGGHYGYTF	TGCGCCAGCAGCCAAGATCTGGCAGGGGGCCACTATGGCTACACCTTC
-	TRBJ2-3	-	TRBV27	CASSLSGWLPGTQYF	TGTGCCAGCAGTTTATCAGGATGGCTCCCAGGTACGCAGTATTTT
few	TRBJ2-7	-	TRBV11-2	CASSPLGTSPEQYF	TGTGCCAGCAGCCCCCTGGGCACCTCTCCGGAGCAGTACTTC
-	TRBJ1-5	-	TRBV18	CASSLMEGAGQPQHF	TGTGCCAGCTCCCTTATGGAGGGCGCGGGTCAGCCCCAGCATTTT
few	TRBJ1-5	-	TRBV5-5	CASSSSTDQPQHF	TGTGCCAGCAGCTCATCAACAGATCAGCCCCAGCATTTT
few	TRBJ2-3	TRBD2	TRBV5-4	CASTERGGTDTQYF	TGTGCCAGCACCGAGCGGGGGGGCACAGATACGCAGTATTTT
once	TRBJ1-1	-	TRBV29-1	CSVVLSTEAFF	TGCAGCGTTGTGTTGAGTACTGAAGCTTTCTTT
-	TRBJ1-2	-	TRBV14	CASSQGGGYGYTF	TGTGCCAGCAGCCAAGGAGGAGGCTATGGCTACACCTTC
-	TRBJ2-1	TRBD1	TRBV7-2	CASSLRRDRGNEQFF	TGTGCCAGCAGCTTACGCCGGGACAGGGGCAATGAGCAGTTCTTC
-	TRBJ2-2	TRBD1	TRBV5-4	CASSSSLRDRTTGELFF	TGTGCCAGCAGCTCATCTCTACGGGACAGGACCACCGGGGAGCTGTTTTTT
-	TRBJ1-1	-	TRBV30	CAWSVIRGRIRGGEAFF	TGTGCCTGGAGTGTAATCAGGGGACGAATCCGGGGTGGTGAAGCTTTCTTT
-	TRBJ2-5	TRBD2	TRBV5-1	CASSLAGTSGVQETQYF	TGCGCCAGCAGCTTGGCCGGGACTAGCGGGGTCCAAGAGACCCAGTACTTC
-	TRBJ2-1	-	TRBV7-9	CASSSNPGNEQFF	TGTGCCAGCAGCTCAAATCCAGGGAATGAGCAGTTCTTC
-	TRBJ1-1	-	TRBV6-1	CASSGLGTSEAFF	TGTGCCAGCAGTGGACTTGGGACTTCAGAAGCTTTCTTT
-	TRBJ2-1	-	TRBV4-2	CASSQVDFVSVDEQFF	TGTGCCAGCAGCCAAGTCGACTTCGTATCAGTAGATGAGCAGTTCTTC
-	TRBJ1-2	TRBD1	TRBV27	CASSPTKTGRGYTF	TGTGCCAGCAGTCCTACGAAGACAGGGCGAGGCTACACCTTC
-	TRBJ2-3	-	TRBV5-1	CASSLSTQGGDTQYF	TGCGCCAGCAGCTTGTCCACTCAAGGAGGAGATACGCAGTATTTT
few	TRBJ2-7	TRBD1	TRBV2	CASTTGVVNEQYF	TGTGCCAGTACGACAGGGGTAGTGAACGAGCAGTACTTC
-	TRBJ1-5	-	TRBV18	CASSPEGSNQPQHF	TGTGCCAGCTCACCAGAGGGCAGCAATCAGCCCCAGCATTTT
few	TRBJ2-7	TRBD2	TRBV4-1	CASSPFGGSSYEQYF	TGCGCCAGCAGCCCCTTCGGGGGGAGCTCCTACGAGCAGTACTTC
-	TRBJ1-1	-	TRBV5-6	CASRPLGGSGTEAFF	TGTGCCAGTCGCCCACTCGGGGGGTCGGGCACTGAAGCTTTCTTT
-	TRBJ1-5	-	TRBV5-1	CASRQTVYSNQPQHF	TGCGCCAGCAGACAGACAGTTTATAGCAATCAGCCCCAGCATTTT
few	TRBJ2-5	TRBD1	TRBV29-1	CSVPGQDETQYF	TGCAGCGTTCCGGGACAGGACGAGACCCAGTACTTC
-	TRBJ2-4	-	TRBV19	CASSMGGLAKNIQYF	TGTGCCAGTAGTATGGGGGGGCTAGCCAAAAACATTCAGTACTTC
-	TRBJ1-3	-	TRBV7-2	CASSLGGDGNTIYF	TGTGCCAGCAGCTTGGGGGGAGATGGAAACACCATATATTTT
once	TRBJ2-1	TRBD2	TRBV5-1	CASSLRPGLAGGYNEQFF	TGCGCCAGCAGCTTAAGACCGGGACTAGCGGGAGGGTACAATGAGCAGTTCTTC
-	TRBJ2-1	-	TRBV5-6	CASSLGSRGRYNEQFF	TGTGCCAGCAGCTTGGGGAGCAGGGGACGCTACAATGAGCAGTTCTTC
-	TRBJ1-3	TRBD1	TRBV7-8	CASSGNPGQGGAGNTIYF	TGTGCCAGCTCGGGAAACCCGGGACAGGGTGGCGCTGGAAACACCATATATTTT
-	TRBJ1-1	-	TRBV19	CASSMKGRELYTEAFF	TGTGCCAGTAGTATGAAGGGGAGGGAGTTGTACACTGAAGCTTTCTTT
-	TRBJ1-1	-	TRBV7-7	CASSLLPDTEAFF	TGTGCCAGCAGCTTACTGCCAGACACTGAAGCTTTCTTT
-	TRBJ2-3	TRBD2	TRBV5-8	CASSLGAGVNTDTQYF	TGTGCCAGCAGCTTGGGAGCGGGGGTTAACACAGATACGCAGTATTTT
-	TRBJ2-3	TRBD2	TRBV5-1	CASSLGSGGTDTQYF	TGCGCCAGCAGCTTGGGTAGCGGGGGGACGGATACGCAGTATTTT
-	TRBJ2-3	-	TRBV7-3	CASSPSGTDTQYF	TGTGCCAGCAGCCCCTCCGGCACAGATACGCAGTATTTT
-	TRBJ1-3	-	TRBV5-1	CASSPMPSSGNTIYF	TGCGCCAGCAGCCCAATGCCGAGCTCTGGAAACACCATATATTTT
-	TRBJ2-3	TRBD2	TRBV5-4	CASSPGTSGGAGTDTQYF	TGTGCCAGCAGCCCAGGGACTAGCGGGGGGGCCGGCACAGATACGCAGTATTTT
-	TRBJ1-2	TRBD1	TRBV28	CASSPPGQGATNYGYTF	TGTGCCAGCAGCCCCCCGGGACAGGGGGCTACTAACTATGGCTACACCTTC
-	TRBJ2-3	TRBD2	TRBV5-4	CASSLGLAGATDTQYF	TGTGCCAGCAGCTTGGGACTAGCGGGGGCCACAGATACGCAGTATTTT
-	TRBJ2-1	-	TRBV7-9	CASSSQGYNEQFF	TGTGCCAGCAGCTCTCAGGGGTACAATGAGCAGTTCTTC
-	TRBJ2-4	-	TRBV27	CATRAGAKNIQYF	TGTGCCACCCGCGCGGGGGCCAAAAACATTCAGTACTTC
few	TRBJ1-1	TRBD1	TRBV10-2	CASSATGTASTEAFF	TGCGCCAGCAGTGCAACCGGGACAGCGTCAACTGAAGCTTTCTTT
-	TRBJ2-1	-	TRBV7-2	CASSLAPGLLLQFF	TGTGCCAGCAGCTTAGCCCCCGGACTGCTCCTGCAGTTCTTC
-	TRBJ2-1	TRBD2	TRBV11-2	CASKDGGRDEQFF	TGTGCCAGCAAAGACGGGGGGAGGGATGAGCAGTTCTTC
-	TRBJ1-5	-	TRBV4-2	CASSQGQDNQPQHF	TGTGCCAGCAGCCAAGGACAGGACAATCAGCCCCAGCATTTT
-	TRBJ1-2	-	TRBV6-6	CASSPEGGYTF	TGTGCCAGCTCCCCCGAGGGTGGCTACACCTTC